This T cell receptor beta chain was obtained from a study of cytomegalovirus exposure and HLA in healthy donors. Although they were nominally healthy when sampled, donors likely had unrecorded immune exposures. The PCR employed 60 Vbeta primers together with 13 Jbeta primers. Sequencing was performed with immunoSEQ multiplex PCR; in TCRdb, only in-frame clones are kept and a portion is missing. Of 200,000 to 250,000 clones in the sample, 75% to 90% are singletons; the top ten hold 2.7%. The CDR3 contains 13 residues. Trimming stripped 11 bases from V and 4 bases from J, with 17 bases between. Per the germline V gene, CDR1 is SGHVS and CDR2 is FNYEAQ.

Sequencing used PBMCs. The chain links TRBV7-6 to TRBJ1-1, with D possibly being TRBD1 (6 bases). The sequence was obtained from a woman in her thirties or forties in good health and CMV-seronegative. The CDR3 sequence: CAAGGALSTEAFF. The CDR3 nucleotides read TGTGCCGCGGGGGGGGCATTGAGCACTGAAGCTTTCTTT.